This TCR beta chain was profiled in a study of human CD8 memory T cell subsets (dated by TCRdb to between 2020 and 2021). About the investigation overall: TCRbeta repertoires of stem-like (TSTEM), progenitor exhausted-like (TPEX) and effector memory CD8+ T cell subsets were compared to assess their clonal relationships. TCRbeta repertoires were obtained from six donors, each contributing TSTEM, TPEX and effector memory subsets. Points the paper makes about the study in general: Chao1 estimates suggested greater repertoire diversity in TSTEM than in TPEX subsets, potentially reflecting a broader range of specificities. Both stem-like subsets shared clonotypes with effector memory cells, but TSTEM and TPEX repertoires overlapped minimally, suggesting distinct antigen spectra. Normalized Shannon-Wiener diversity was similarly high in the TSTEM and TPEX subsets, while the effector memory subsets were comparatively less diverse. Only TCRbeta chains were sequenced, and repertoire comparisons were based on more than five donors, with testing performed by paired t-tests and Bonferroni correction.

Density gradient separation was used to isolate peripheral blood mononuclear cells from healthy donor buffy coats. Negative magnetic separation using EasySep or MojoSort CD8+ T cell isolation kits was how the study enriched total CD8+ T cells. An RNeasy Mini Kit was used to extract total RNA from duplicate vials of approximately 140,000 sorted CD8+ T cells per subset. The PBMCs were used either fresh or after being cryopreserved in fetal bovine serum with approximately 9.8% DMSO. Fluorescence-activated cell sorting on a FACSAria III was used to sort CD8+ T cell subsets to purity. A Human TCR Profiling Kit was used to prepare UMI-labeled 5' RACE TCRbeta libraries. Every TCRbeta library was prepared in parallel, with the same number of PCR cycles used for all of the libraries. In the source study's methods: The number of functional CDR3beta clonotypes in each TCRbeta library ranged from roughly 2,600 to 20,000. MIGEC 1.2.9 handled UMI extraction and consensus assembly, with a minimum of three reads required per UMI. In-frame CDR3beta repertoires were extracted with MiXCR 3.0.3. Each sample was downsampled to 42,000 randomly selected UMIs before diversity metrics were computed in VDJtools 1.2.1. For each sample pair, the repertoire overlap metrics D, R and F2 were calculated in VDJtools using the top 3,000 clones. Based on TCRdb reprocessing of the reads, there is one entry per CDR3 protein sequence, and DNA is missing. Here the V and J calls rest on TCRdb's processing, not on the authors' analysis. For this sample, the table gives more than 10,000 distinct CDR3 sequences. The biggest ten clones account for 20% of the sample.

As encoded in the germline V gene, CDR1 is SGHDT while CDR2 is YYEEEE. The cysteine opens and the phenylalanine closes a CDR3 of 14 amino acids. There is no recorded DNA. Based on frequency, this clonotype is considered medium-sized (0.01 to 0.1%); no count was recorded. Its specific antigen is unknown. The source of this sequence is a human donor in good health. The chain employs TRBV5-6 and TRBJ2-7; TCRdb's D call, TRBD1, is unchecked because there is no DNA. Sequenced sample: CD8+ T cells from PBMCs. The CDR3 reads as follows: CASSVVGQEDEQYF.